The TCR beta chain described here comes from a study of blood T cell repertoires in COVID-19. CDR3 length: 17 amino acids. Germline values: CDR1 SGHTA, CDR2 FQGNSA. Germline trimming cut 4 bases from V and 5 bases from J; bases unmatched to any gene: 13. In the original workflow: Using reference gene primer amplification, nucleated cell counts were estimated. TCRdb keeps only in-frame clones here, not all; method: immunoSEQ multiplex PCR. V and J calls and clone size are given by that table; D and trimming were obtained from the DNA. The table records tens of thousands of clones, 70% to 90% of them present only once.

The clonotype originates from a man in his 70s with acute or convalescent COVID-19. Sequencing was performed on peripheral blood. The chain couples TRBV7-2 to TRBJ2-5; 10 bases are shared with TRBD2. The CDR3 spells CASSSTEREGLGETQYF. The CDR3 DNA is TGTGCCAGCAGCTCAACCGAGCGGGAGGGCCTCGGGGAGACCCAGTACTTC.